The 21 T cell receptor beta chains in this list originate from one sample, sequenced in a study of shared clonotypes between healthy human individuals. Measured with immunoSEQ multiplex PCR; TCRdb has only the in-frame clones, and not every one. The table records around 1.6 million clones, about 98% of them present only once. Input material: naive CD4+ T cells sorted from blood. Subset meaning: CD45RA+ positively selected. The source of these receptors is a man under 40 in good health.

The genes are TRBV2 and TRBJ2-1; maybe TRBD2 (5 bases). V was pared by 8 bases and J by 7 bases, with 9 bases between. CDR1 SNHLY and CDR2 FYNNEI come from the germline V gene. The length of the CDR3 is 11 residues. CDR3: CASQSGNEQFF. DNA of the CDR3: TGTGCCAGCCAGTCGGGAAATGAGCAGTTCTTC. The full variable domain, completed using reference TRBV2 and TRBJ2-1, is EPEVTQTPSHQVTQMGQEVILRCVPISNHLYFYWYRQILGQKVEFLVSFYNNEISEKSEIFDDQFSVERPDGSNFTLKIRSTKLEDSAMYFCASQSGNEQFFGPGTRLTVL.

This chain connects TRBV25-1 to TRBJ2-7; 7 bases map to TRBD2. Germline-derived CDR1 and CDR2 are MGHDK and SYGVNS. This CDR3 comprises 13 residues. The V gene end was trimmed by 4 bases and the J gene end by 6 bases; junction bases not matched to a gene: 6. CDR3 sequence: CASSGRLAPEQYF. Written as DNA, the CDR3 is TGTGCCAGCAGTGGGAGACTAGCTCCCGAGCAGTACTTC.

A few counts support this clone. Different DNA sequences within this sample yield the same CDR3. J is TRBJ2-3 and V is TRBV5-4; perhaps TRBD2 as D (6 bases). Trimming took off 0 bases at V and 1 base at J, with 6 bases between the two ends. Germline lookup yields CDR1 SGHNT and CDR2 YYREEE (reference sequence). This CDR3 spans 14 amino acids. The CDR3 here is CASSLGGGTDTQYF. The CDR3 DNA reads TGTGCCAGCAGCTTGGGGGGGGGCACAGATACGCAGTATTTT.

The chain uses TRBV5-4 and TRBJ2-3; 15 bases are a match to TRBD2. Looked up from germline, CDR1 is SGHNT and CDR2 is YYREEE (reference sequence). The trim removed 0 bases at V and 13 bases at J, leaving 6 bases unmatched. The length of the CDR3 is 15 residues. CDR3 protein: CASSLEGLAGGGEYF. CDR3 sequence (DNA): TGTGCCAGCAGCTTGGAGGGACTAGCGGGAGGCGGGGAGTATTTT.

The chain recombines TRBV14 with TRBJ2-7; the match to TRBD2 covers 11 bases. Germline CDR1 reads SGHDN; CDR2 reads FVKESK. This CDR3 has 15 amino acids. Losses at the gene ends were 2 bases for V and 7 bases for J; bases not matched to a gene: 7. The CDR3: CASSQTSGSLGEQYF. Here the CDR3 DNA reads TGTGCCAGCAGCCAAACTAGCGGGAGCCTTGGGGAGCAGTACTTC.

This rearrangement joins TRBV19 to TRBJ2-1; 14 nucleotides agree with TRBD2. After removal of 6 bases from V and 3 bases from J, the junction contained 13 bases not matched to a gene. The germline gives CDR1 LNHDA, CDR2 SQIVND (reference sequence). This CDR3 contains 19 residues. Here the CDR3 reads CASSPLGTSGSLVYNEQFF. The CDR3 nucleotides read TGTGCCAGTAGCCCCCTCGGGACTAGCGGGAGCTTGGTCTACAATGAGCAGTTCTTC.

The chain couples TRBV9 to TRBJ2-2; TRBD1 aligns across 7 bases. This CDR3 comprises 14 residues. Germline assignment: CDR1 SGDLS and CDR2 YYNGEE. Trimming cost V 1 base and J 5 bases; bases outside gene matches: 2. CDR3 coding DNA: TGTGCCAGCAGCGTATTACAGGGGACCGGGGAGCTGTTTTTT. As protein: CASSVLQGTGELFF.

The J gene is TRBJ2-2, the V gene TRBV9; no clear D. Trimming stripped 0 bases from V and 3 bases from J, with 9 bases between. Germline CDR1 is SGDLS and CDR2 is YYNGEE. The CDR3 is made up of 15 amino acids. CDR3 nucleotides: TGTGCCAGCAGCGTAGCTCTTGGGGACACCGGGGAGCTGTTTTTT. Amino acids: CASSVALGDTGELFF.

This clone was detected once. This chain connects TRBV4-3 to TRBJ2-7, with 8 positions matching TRBD1. Trimming at V came to 1 base and at J to 6 bases, leaving 8 bases not matched to a gene. Germline V gives CDR1 LGHNA, CDR2 YSLEER. The CDR3 consists of 15 residues. The DNA for the CDR3 is TGCGCCAGCAGCCAAGGGACAGGGTTAGTAGGCGAGCAGTACTTC. Protein: CASSQGTGLVGEQYF.

The chain has TRBV5-8 and TRBJ2-4, with 8 positions matching TRBD1. J lost 8 bases, V lost 4 bases, and 8 bases had no gene match. The germline V gene has CDR1 SGHTS and CDR2 YDEGEE. The CDR3 is 14 amino acids. CDR3: CASSNDRGYDIQYF. For the CDR3, the DNA is TGTGCCAGCAGCAACGACAGGGGTTATGACATTCAGTACTTC.

The CDR3 reads CASSGLGYEQYF. The CDR3 DNA follows: TGTGCCAGTAGTGGACTAGGCTACGAGCAGTACTTC. The chain is built from TRBV19 and TRBJ2-7; TRBD2 agrees at 7 bases. The V gene end was trimmed by 5 bases and the J gene end by 3 bases; junction bases not matched to a gene: 1. CDR1 LNHDA and CDR2 SQIVND come from the germline V gene (reference sequence). This CDR3 has 12 residues.

The chain uses TRBV5-6 and TRBJ2-7; no definite D call. The germline V gene has CDR1 SGHDT and CDR2 YYEEEE. Trimming pared 2 bases from V and 3 bases from J, leaving 6 bases between. The CDR3 has 12 residues. CDR3: CASSFDNYEQYF. CDR3 nucleotide sequence: TGTGCCAGCAGCTTCGACAACTACGAGCAGTACTTC. Full variable domain (outside the CDR3, taken from reference TRBV5-6 and TRBJ2-7): DAGVTQSPTHLIKTRGQQVTLRCSPKSGHDTVSWYQQALGQGPQFIFQYYEEEERQRGNFPDRFSGHQFPNYSSELNVNALLLGDSALYLCASSFDNYEQYFGPGTRLTVT.

The genes are TRBV2 and TRBJ2-7, with TRBD2 matching 8 bases. This CDR3 spans 13 amino acids. Germline V gene lookup returns CDR1 SNHLY and CDR2 FYNNEI. With 4 bases clipped from V and 7 bases from J, the junction kept 6 bases outside the gene matches. CDR3 bases: TGTGCCAGCAGTGGGACACGGGAGGGAGAGCAGTACTTC. As protein: CASSGTREGEQYF.

This chain uses TRBV4-1 with TRBJ1-4; D is uncertain. Trimming cost V 0 bases and J 5 bases, with 10 bases left between them. Germline V lookup: CDR1 MGHRA, CDR2 YSYEKL. This CDR3 is 15 amino acids long. CDR3 loop: CASSQDEVANEKLFF. The CDR3 DNA follows: TGCGCCAGCAGCCAAGATGAGGTTGCGAATGAAAAACTGTTTTTT.

The rearrangement joins TRBV18 to TRBJ2-3; 9 nucleotides agree with TRBD1. After removal of 5 bases from V and 0 bases from J, the junction contained 9 bases not matched to a gene. Germline V lookup: CDR1 KGHSH, CDR2 LQKENI. The CDR3 is 17 amino acids. CDR3 sequence (DNA): TGTGCCAGCTCATTCTTCCCGGGACAGGGAAGCACAGATACGCAGTATTTT. Amino acids: CASSFFPGQGSTDTQYF. The complete variable domain, with remaining parts taken from reference TRBV18 and TRBJ2-3, reads NAGVMQNPRHLVRRRGQEARLRCSPMKGHSHVYWYRQLPEEGLKFMVYLQKENIIDESGMPKERFSAEFPKEGPSILRIQQVVRGDSAAYFCASSFFPGQGSTDTQYFGPGTRLTVL.

The V gene is TRBV5-5, the J gene TRBJ1-2, with a tentative D call TRBD1 (6 bases). The V gene's germline CDR1 is SGHKS and CDR2 YYEKEE (reference sequence). The CDR3 covers 15 residues. Trimming cost V 4 bases and J 5 bases, with 18 bases left between them. The CDR3 DNA sequence: TGTGCCAGCAGCCCGGTTCGGGGGCAGTCTTATGGCTACACCTTC. It codes for CASSPVRGQSYGYTF.

The rearrangement joins TRBV6-6 to TRBJ1-1, with TRBD1 matching 8 bases. CDR3 size: 14 residues. V shed 5 bases and J 4 bases; nucleotides not matched to a gene: 6. CDR1 MNHNY and CDR2 SVGAGI come from the germline V gene (reference sequence). In nucleotides, the CDR3 is TGTGCCAGCAGTCAACAGGGGGTTACCACTGAAGCTTTCTTT. The encoded protein is CASSQQGVTTEAFF.

The rearrangement uses TRBV27 and TRBJ2-5; 12 bases agree with TRBD2. Germline values: CDR1 MNHEY, CDR2 SMNVEV (reference sequence). The CDR3 is 18 amino acids. With 1 base clipped from V and 2 bases from J, the junction kept 8 bases outside the gene matches. CDR3 amino acids: CASSLYGGLAGTQETQYF. CDR3 nucleotide sequence: TGTGCCAGCAGTTTATACGGTGGACTAGCGGGAACTCAAGAGACCCAGTACTTC.

About this clone: The sample carries other DNA sequences with the same CDR3. This CDR3 reads CAISWTDQETQYF. CDR3 bases: TGTGCCATCAGTTGGACAGACCAAGAGACCCAGTACTTC. The rearrangement uses TRBV10-3 and TRBJ2-5; TRBD1 is a possible D gene (6 bases). V lost 5 bases and J 0 bases, leaving 7 bases between the germline ends. Germline V gene data show CDR1 as ENHRY and CDR2 as SYGVKD. The CDR3 is made up of 13 amino acids.

The chain uses TRBV19 and TRBJ2-2, with 8 nucleotides matching TRBD2. Germline V gene lookup returns CDR1 LNHDA and CDR2 SQIVND (reference sequence). The CDR3 runs 13 residues. Germline trimming cut 7 bases from V and 4 bases from J; bases unmatched to any gene: 2. Here the CDR3 reads CASIAGPTGELFF. The CDR3, as DNA: TGTGCCAGTATAGCGGGACCCACCGGGGAGCTGTTTTTT.

The V call is TRBV28, the J call TRBJ2-3; tentatively, D is TRBD2 (6 bases). CDR1 is MDHEN, CDR2 SYDVKM, per germline. V gave up 7 bases and J gave up 1 base, with 12 bases separating them. This CDR3 has 14 residues. The CDR3 protein is CASNLLAGTDTQYF. The CDR3 DNA reads as TGTGCCAGCAACCTACTAGCAGGCACAGATACGCAGTATTTT. The full variable domain, completed using reference TRBV28 and TRBJ2-3, is DVKVTQSSRYLVKRTGEKVFLECVQDMDHENMFWYRQDPGLGLRLIYFSYDVKMKEKGDIPEGYSVSREKKERFSLILESASTNQTSMYLCASNLLAGTDTQYFGPGTRLTVL.